A selection of T cell receptor beta chains follows, all from one sample in a study of CD8+CD57+ T cells in acquired aplastic anemia. TCRdb processed the reads anew with MiXCR; each CDR3 protein has one entry. Of some 150,000 distinct CDR3 sequences listed, around two fifths are singletons. Material: sorted CD4+, CD8+, or CD8+CD57+ T cells (not recorded which) from PBMCs. These receptor sequences come from a human donor in good health, serving as a control. Each CDR3 is given with its conserved first and last residue. A D gene is named only where the DNA matches it firmly. The size of a clone is reported for some rows only, either as once, few or many, or as a class for expanded clones.

DNA: TGTGCCAGTAGTATAGCCAGGGGCGCAGATACGCAGTATTTT; CDR3: CASSIARGADTQYF; V: TRBV19; size: -; D: -; J: TRBJ2-3
DNA: TGTGCCAGCACGGATGAGGGGTGCACAGATACGCAGTATTTT; CDR3: CASTDEGCTDTQYF; V: TRBV6-1; size: few; D: -; J: TRBJ2-3
DNA: TGTGCCAGCAGCCTGCGGGACAGGGCATATGAGACCCAGTACTTC; CDR3: CASSLRDRAYETQYF; V: TRBV14; size: -; D: TRBD1; J: TRBJ2-5
DNA: TGTGCCAGCAGCGCCATTGATAGCGGGACTAGGTACGAGCAGTACTTC; CDR3: CASSAIDSGTRYEQYF; V: TRBV5-4; size: -; D: TRBD2; J: TRBJ2-7
DNA: TGTGCCAGTAGGTCGACAGAGTACACTGAAGCTTTCTTT; CDR3: CASRSTEYTEAFF; V: TRBV7-8; size: many; D: -; J: TRBJ1-1
DNA: TGTGCCACCAGTGATGGGATCGCATACGAGCAGTACTTC; CDR3: CATSDGIAYEQYF; V: TRBV24-1; size: -; D: -; J: TRBJ2-7
DNA: TGCGCCAGCAGCTCGGGGGGCAGGGGCACGGAGACCCAGTACTTC; CDR3: CASSSGGRGTETQYF; V: TRBV5-1; size: -; D: -; J: TRBJ2-5
DNA: TGTGCCAGCTCCCGGGACACCCTCTCTGGAAACACCATATATTTT; CDR3: CASSRDTLSGNTIYF; V: TRBV6-1; size: few; D: -; J: TRBJ1-3
DNA: TGTGCCAGTAGTCCCCAGGGGGGCACTGAAGCTTTCTTT; CDR3: CASSPQGGTEAFF; V: TRBV19; size: -; D: TRBD1; J: TRBJ1-1
DNA: TGTGCCAGCAGCGTTCGGACGGGCGGGTACGGCACAGATACGCAGTATTTT; CDR3: CASSVRTGGYGTDTQYF; V: TRBV9; size: many; D: -; J: TRBJ2-3
DNA: TGCGCCAGCAGGGATCACCCGGGACTAGACACAGATACGCAGTATTTT; CDR3: CASRDHPGLDTDTQYF; V: TRBV10-2; size: -; D: TRBD2; J: TRBJ2-3
DNA: TGTGCCAGCAGCTCCGGGACAGGGGACGAGCAGTACTTC; CDR3: CASSSGTGDEQYF; V: TRBV7-8; size: -; D: TRBD1; J: TRBJ2-7
DNA: TGTGCCAGCAGCTTAGGGGGCGGGAGAAGGACGGAGCAGTACTTC; CDR3: CASSLGGGRRTEQYF; V: TRBV7-2; size: many; D: TRBD2; J: TRBJ2-7
DNA: TGCGCCAGCAGTAAGAGGCAGGCTTTTAATGAAAAACTGTTTTTT; CDR3: CASSKRQAFNEKLFF; V: TRBV10-2; size: -; D: -; J: TRBJ1-4
DNA: TGTGCCAGCAGTGGAGGGACTAGGAGCGAGACCCAGTACTTC; CDR3: CASSGGTRSETQYF; V: TRBV2; size: many; D: TRBD2; J: TRBJ2-5
DNA: TGTGCCAGCAGGCACGAAGGGCAGGGGGCGCGCAATCAGCCCCAGCATTTT; CDR3: CASRHEGQGARNQPQHF; V: TRBV27; size: few; D: TRBD1; J: TRBJ1-5
DNA: TGTGCCAGCAGCTTAGTTGTCCGGGCCGATTCACCCCTCCACTTT; CDR3: CASSLVVRADSPLHF; V: TRBV7-2; size: -; D: -; J: TRBJ1-6
DNA: TGTGCTCGACAGGGGGACTATGGCTACACCTTC; CDR3: CARQGDYGYTF; V: TRBV2; size: -; D: TRBD1; J: TRBJ1-2
DNA: TGCGCCAGCAGCTTGGGGGGTAGCCCCACACAAGAGACCCAGTACTTC; CDR3: CASSLGGSPTQETQYF; V: TRBV5-1; size: many; D: -; J: TRBJ2-5
DNA: TGCAGCGTCTCTGACAGCTCCTACGAGCAGTACTTC; CDR3: CSVSDSSYEQYF; V: TRBV29-1; size: -; D: -; J: TRBJ2-7
DNA: TGCAGCGTCCCATCCTACGCGACGGGAGCTTTCTTT; CDR3: CSVPSYATGAFF; V: TRBV29-1; size: -; D: -; J: TRBJ1-1
DNA: TGTGCCAGCTCTCTAAGGACAGGGCAGAACACCGAAGCTTTCTTT; CDR3: CASSLRTGQNTEAFF; V: TRBV18; size: -; D: TRBD1; J: TRBJ1-1
DNA: TGCAGTGCTAGCGGCCCTGGGGACTTC; CDR3: CSASGPGDF; V: TRBV20-1; size: -; D: -; J: TRBJ2-7
DNA: TGTGCCAGCAGTTTATTACTATACACAGATACGCAGTATTTT; CDR3: CASSLLLYTDTQYF; V: TRBV28; size: few; D: -; J: TRBJ2-3
DNA: TGCAGCGTGTATGGGTCAGGGGGAGCTAACTATGGCTACACCTTC; CDR3: CSVYGSGGANYGYTF; V: TRBV29-1; size: -; D: TRBD1; J: TRBJ1-2
DNA: TGTGCCAGTAGTACTGGAGTTTCGGGGACGCAGTATTTT; CDR3: CASSTGVSGTQYF; V: TRBV19; size: many; D: -; J: TRBJ2-3
DNA: TGCAGTGGATCAGGGTTGGGTGAGCAGTTCTTC; CDR3: CSGSGLGEQFF; V: TRBV20-1; size: many; D: -; J: TRBJ2-1
DNA: TGTGCCAGCAGCCACCCACCAACTACCTACGAGCAGTACTTC; CDR3: CASSHPPTTYEQYF; V: TRBV14; size: many; D: -; J: TRBJ2-7
DNA: TGTGCCAGCTCACCGGGACAGGGGGCTGGAAACACCATATATTTT; CDR3: CASSPGQGAGNTIYF; V: TRBV18; size: -; D: TRBD1; J: TRBJ1-3
DNA: TGTGCCAGCCGGACTAGCGCCGGCTCGGGTCAGGACGAGCAGTACTTC; CDR3: CASRTSAGSGQDEQYF; V: TRBV10-3; size: -; D: TRBD2; J: TRBJ2-7
DNA: TGTGCCAGCAGCTCAGCCTTAACGACAGGGAATATCTATGGCTACACCTTC; CDR3: CASSSALTTGNIYGYTF; V: TRBV7-2; size: few; D: TRBD1; J: TRBJ1-2
DNA: TGTGCCAGCAACAACAGGGTCTCTGGAAACACCATATATTTT; CDR3: CASNNRVSGNTIYF; V: TRBV19; size: many; D: -; J: TRBJ1-3
DNA: TGCAGTGCTAGGACAGGGGGCAATCAGCCCCAGCATTTT; CDR3: CSARTGGNQPQHF; V: TRBV20-1; size: many; D: TRBD1; J: TRBJ1-5
DNA: TGTGCCAGCGGGGGATCCTATGGCTACACCTTC; CDR3: CASGGSYGYTF; V: TRBV28; size: many; D: -; J: TRBJ1-2
DNA: TGTGCCACCAGTTGGGGGAATCGGTCCCAGCATTTT; CDR3: CATSWGNRSQHF; V: TRBV24-1; size: -; D: -; J: TRBJ1-5
DNA: TGCAGCCCAGGGACAGGAGTCGAGACCCAGTACTTC; CDR3: CSPGTGVETQYF; V: TRBV29-1; size: -; D: TRBD1; J: TRBJ2-5
DNA: TGTGCCAGCAGCGTTGACCCGGGACAGGGAAGCGGCTATGGCTACACCTTC; CDR3: CASSVDPGQGSGYGYTF; V: TRBV9; size: -; D: TRBD1; J: TRBJ1-2
DNA: TGTGCCAGCAGTTACACACCCCCGGGTCCCTTGAGCTCCTATAATTCACCCCTCCACTTT; CDR3: CASSYTPPGPLSSYNSPLHF; V: TRBV6-2/TRBV6-3; size: -; D: -; J: TRBJ1-6
DNA: TGCAGCGTTGGGGCGAAGGGACAGGGCGAGTTATTT; CDR3: CSVGAKGQGELF; V: TRBV29-1; size: -; D: TRBD1; J: TRBJ1-4
DNA: TGTGCCAGCAGAGAATTCTGGACGACAGGTGAAGCTTTCTTT; CDR3: CASREFWTTGEAFF; V: TRBV6-4; size: many; D: -; J: TRBJ1-1
DNA: TGTGCCAGCAGCAGGGACAGGGAAGAGCAGTACTTC; CDR3: CASSRDREEQYF; V: TRBV9; size: many; D: TRBD1; J: TRBJ2-7
DNA: TGTGCCAGCAGTTTGAGGACAGTAATGGACAACGAGCAGTACTTC; CDR3: CASSLRTVMDNEQYF; V: TRBV6-5; size: many; D: -; J: TRBJ2-7
DNA: TGCGCCAGCAGCTTGGCCGGGGGTAGTTCGCCCCAGCATTTT; CDR3: CASSLAGGSSPQHF; V: TRBV5-1; size: -; D: -; J: TRBJ1-5
DNA: TGTGCCAGTAGCCCGTACGGGGCTACCGGGGAGCTGTTTTTT; CDR3: CASSPYGATGELFF; V: TRBV19; size: many; D: -; J: TRBJ2-2
DNA: TGTGCCAGCAGCAAATTGAGGGGGGGAAATAGCAATCAGCCCCAGCATTTT; CDR3: CASSKLRGGNSNQPQHF; V: TRBV6-1; size: -; D: -; J: TRBJ1-5
DNA: TGTGCCAGCAGACCACTAGCGCTAACCTACAATGAGCAGTTCTTC; CDR3: CASRPLALTYNEQFF; V: TRBV12-3/TRBV12-4; size: many; D: TRBD2; J: TRBJ2-1
DNA: TGCAGCTTGACTAGCGGGACCACAGATACGCAGTATTTT; CDR3: CSLTSGTTDTQYF; V: TRBV29-1; size: -; D: TRBD2; J: TRBJ2-3
DNA: TGCAGCGTTGCTGGCTCCTACGAGCGGTACTTC; CDR3: CSVAGSYERYF; V: TRBV29-1; size: many; D: -; J: TRBJ2-7
DNA: TGTGCCAGCTTTTCCCCACTCATCTCTGGCTATGGCTACACCTTC; CDR3: CASFSPLISGYGYTF; V: TRBV3-1; size: few; D: -; J: TRBJ1-2
DNA: TGTGCCAGCAGTAGGACAGAGAACTATGGCTACACCTTC; CDR3: CASSRTENYGYTF; V: TRBV2; size: many; D: -; J: TRBJ1-2